This TCR beta chain was captured by sequencing in a study of CD4 T cells in relation to SARS-CoV-2 and coronaviruses. Germline CDR1 reads MNHEY; CDR2 reads SVGEGT. The CDR3 extends over 16 amino acids. Trimming cost V 5 bases and J 0 bases; bases outside gene matches: 4. TCRdb's copy holds only in-frame clones and misses some; the assay was immunoSEQ multiplex PCR. The top ten hold 1.4% of the sample, which has about 43,000 clones, over 70% seen once. Approximately 9 x 10^4 naive or memory CD4+ cells were cultured with CEF peptides for approximately 10 days. As concerns this clone: The antigen is not known.

V and J are TRBV6-2 or TRBV6-3 and TRBJ2-5; 12 nucleotides line up with TRBD2. Sequences were obtained from naive CD4+ T cells from PBMCs, cultured in vitro. Subset reported: naive CD4+ T cells isolated by negative enrichment. The sequence was obtained from an adult with COVID-19. The CDR3 protein is CASSGRTSGDQETQYF. CDR3 nucleotide sequence: TGTGCCAGCAGTGGACGGACTAGCGGGGACCAAGAGACCCAGTACTTC.